This T cell receptor beta chain was sequenced in a study of blood T cell repertoires in COVID-19. Germline V lookup: CDR1 KGHDR, CDR2 SFDVKD. The CDR3 extends over 13 amino acids. V lost 4 bases to trimming and J lost 7 bases, with 12 bases between them. This table comes from immunoSEQ multiplex PCR, and its TCRdb copy is limited to in-frame clones, with some not included. The sample lists hundreds of thousands of clones, roughly four fifths occurring once. The receptor was isolated from a man aged 25-45 years with acute COVID-19. The sample comprised PBMCs or T cells enriched from blood (not recorded which). This chain joins TRBV24-1 and TRBJ1-2; a weak D match, TRBD1 (5 bases). CDR3 in DNA: TGTGCCACCAGTGACCCCGACAGTAGTGGCTACACCTTC. Translation: CATSDPDSSGYTF.